The T cell receptor beta chain under discussion was sequenced for a study of tumor and adjacent non-tumor tissue in lung cancer. Study-wide findings and caveats: Tumor TCR diversity, when higher, was linked to shorter survival.

This clonotype was recorded once. Its antigen is currently unknown. This may come from a read error, since a much larger clone is one base off. This sample's RNA came from whole unsorted tissue. A modified ARM-PCR protocol with three rounds of nested PCR amplified TCRbeta. TCRdb re-derived calls from the multiplex PCR reads in MiXCR, one entry per CDR3 protein. The sample has over 60,000 distinct CDR3 sequences; roughly 80% are singletons. In germline, CDR1 is SGHVS, CDR2 FQNEAQ. CDR3 size: 14 residues. This clonotype originated in a woman between 45 and 60 years old with non-small cell lung cancer. The specimen was lung tumor tissue. This chain joins TRBV7-8 and TRBJ1-3; tentatively, D is TRBD1 (6 bases). The CDR3 loop is CASCGGYPGNAIYF. The CDR3 coding sequence is TGTGCCAGCTGCGGGGGCTACCCAGGAAACGCCATATATTTT.